These T cell receptor beta chains were read from a single sample in a study of early T cells in non-severe SARS-CoV-2 infection. From the 5' RACE reads, TCRdb called clonotypes with MiXCR, one entry per CDR3 protein. This table has over 30,000 distinct CDR3 sequences, less than 8.5% appearing once. The sequencing used whole blood, collected at baseline. The receptors were sampled from an adult who was a healthcare worker with PCR-confirmed SARS-CoV-2 infection or an uninfected control (not recorded which). Both conserved end residues are part of each CDR3. The order of the fields is D gene, clone size, J gene, V gene, CDR3 length, CDR3 protein, CDR3 DNA. A D gene is named only where the DNA matches it firmly. Clone size appears in some rows only: once, few, many, or a class for an expanded clone.

D gene: NA; clone size: NA; J gene: TRBJ1-1; V gene: TRBV3-1; CDR3 length: 13; CDR3 protein: CASSQEGRTEAFF; CDR3 DNA: TGTGCCAGCAGCCAAGAAGGTAGAACTGAAGCTTTCTTT
D gene: NA; clone size: many; J gene: TRBJ1-5; V gene: TRBV7-8; CDR3 length: 15; CDR3 protein: CASSPQVVGNQPQHF; CDR3 DNA: TGTGCCAGCAGTCCACAGGTCGTGGGCAATCAGCCCCAGCATTTT
D gene: NA; clone size: many; J gene: TRBJ2-1; V gene: TRBV2; CDR3 length: 11; CDR3 protein: CASRGFGEQFF; CDR3 DNA: TGTGCCAGCAGGGGGTTTGGTGAGCAGTTCTTC
D gene: NA; clone size: many; J gene: TRBJ2-1; V gene: TRBV20-1; CDR3 length: 12; CDR3 protein: CSAREQGGEQFF; CDR3 DNA: TGCAGTGCTAGAGAGCAGGGTGGGGAGCAGTTCTTC
D gene: NA; clone size: NA; J gene: TRBJ2-1; V gene: TRBV6-2/TRBV6-3; CDR3 length: 17; CDR3 protein: CASSLDPQGGLYNEQFF; CDR3 DNA: TGTGCCAGCAGTCTCGACCCTCAGGGGGGCTTATACAATGAGCAGTTCTTC
D gene: NA; clone size: few; J gene: TRBJ2-3; V gene: TRBV12-3/TRBV12-4; CDR3 length: 13; CDR3 protein: CASSFRDPDTQYF; CDR3 DNA: TGTGCCAGCAGTTTTCGGGACCCAGATACGCAGTATTTT
D gene: TRBD2; clone size: many; J gene: TRBJ2-3; V gene: TRBV6-1; CDR3 length: 16; CDR3 protein: CASSSRTRTLADTQYF; CDR3 DNA: TGTGCCAGCAGCTCAAGGACTAGGACCCTCGCAGATACGCAGTATTTT
D gene: TRBD2; clone size: many; J gene: TRBJ2-1; V gene: TRBV5-4; CDR3 length: 16; CDR3 protein: CASSLAGAAGANEQFF; CDR3 DNA: TGTGCCAGCAGCTTGGCCGGGGCGGCGGGAGCGAATGAGCAGTTCTTC
D gene: NA; clone size: many; J gene: TRBJ2-2; V gene: TRBV29-1; CDR3 length: 14; CDR3 protein: CSVGSPTSSGELFF; CDR3 DNA: TGCAGCGTTGGGTCCCCTACTAGTTCCGGGGAGCTGTTTTTT
D gene: TRBD2; clone size: many; J gene: TRBJ2-1; V gene: TRBV4-2; CDR3 length: 14; CDR3 protein: CASSQSAGYNEQFF; CDR3 DNA: TGTGCCAGCAGCCAATCAGCGGGGTACAATGAGCAGTTCTTC
D gene: TRBD2; clone size: medium-sized; J gene: TRBJ2-7; V gene: TRBV3-1; CDR3 length: 15; CDR3 protein: CASSRGTSGSYEQYF; CDR3 DNA: TGTGCCAGCAGCCGCGGGACTAGCGGCTCCTACGAGCAGTACTTC
D gene: NA; clone size: NA; J gene: TRBJ2-5; V gene: TRBV2; CDR3 length: 12; CDR3 protein: CASRDNKETQYF; CDR3 DNA: TGTGCCAGCAGGGACAACAAGGAGACCCAGTACTTC
D gene: NA; clone size: few; J gene: TRBJ2-3; V gene: TRBV6-1; CDR3 length: 14; CDR3 protein: CASSAPGHTDTQYF; CDR3 DNA: TGTGCCAGCAGTGCCCCGGGACATACTGATACGCAGTATTTT
D gene: TRBD2; clone size: many; J gene: TRBJ2-7; V gene: TRBV5-1; CDR3 length: 16; CDR3 protein: CASSLVPSGASYEQYF; CDR3 DNA: TGCGCCAGCAGCTTGGTCCCTAGCGGGGCCTCCTACGAGCAGTACTTC
D gene: NA; clone size: few; J gene: TRBJ2-1; V gene: TRBV7-6; CDR3 length: 12; CDR3 protein: CASSLAINEQFF; CDR3 DNA: TGTGCCAGCAGCTTAGCGATCAATGAGCAGTTCTTC
D gene: NA; clone size: few; J gene: TRBJ1-1; V gene: TRBV6-5; CDR3 length: 14; CDR3 protein: CASSLGGKNTEAFF; CDR3 DNA: TGTGCCAGCAGTCTCGGAGGAAAGAACACTGAAGCTTTCTTT
D gene: TRBD1; clone size: NA; J gene: TRBJ2-1; V gene: TRBV3-1; CDR3 length: 19; CDR3 protein: CASSQVGQGATTLYNEQFF; CDR3 DNA: TGTGCCAGCAGCCAAGTAGGACAGGGGGCCACTACCCTCTACAATGAGCAGTTCTTC
D gene: NA; clone size: many; J gene: TRBJ2-2; V gene: TRBV10-2; CDR3 length: 14; CDR3 protein: CASSEGVYTGELFF; CDR3 DNA: TGCGCCAGCAGTGAGGGGGTGTACACCGGGGAGCTGTTTTTT
D gene: TRBD1; clone size: NA; J gene: TRBJ2-3; V gene: TRBV5-1; CDR3 length: 14; CDR3 protein: CASSWGQVADTQYF; CDR3 DNA: TGCGCCAGCAGCTGGGGACAGGTTGCAGATACGCAGTATTTT
D gene: NA; clone size: NA; J gene: TRBJ1-1; V gene: TRBV18; CDR3 length: 14; CDR3 protein: CASSGVPEDTEAFF; CDR3 DNA: TGTGCCAGCTCAGGAGTCCCAGAGGACACTGAAGCTTTCTTT
D gene: NA; clone size: NA; J gene: TRBJ2-2; V gene: TRBV28; CDR3 length: 15; CDR3 protein: CASSSTQQGSGELFF; CDR3 DNA: TGTGCCAGCAGCTCCACTCAACAGGGATCCGGGGAGCTGTTTTTT
D gene: TRBD2; clone size: few; J gene: TRBJ2-3; V gene: TRBV6-6; CDR3 length: 15; CDR3 protein: CASSLAGAGTDTQYF; CDR3 DNA: TGTGCCAGCAGCTTAGCGGGAGCAGGCACAGATACGCAGTATTTT
D gene: NA; clone size: many; J gene: TRBJ2-7; V gene: TRBV20-1; CDR3 length: 12; CDR3 protein: CSARDMSYEQYF; CDR3 DNA: TGCAGTGCTAGAGATATGTCCTACGAGCAGTACTTC
D gene: NA; clone size: many; J gene: TRBJ2-7; V gene: TRBV4-2; CDR3 length: 15; CDR3 protein: CASSPDGGFEDEQYF; CDR3 DNA: TGTGCCAGCAGCCCGGACGGAGGGTTCGAAGACGAGCAGTACTTC
D gene: TRBD2; clone size: many; J gene: TRBJ2-2; V gene: TRBV24-1; CDR3 length: 17; CDR3 protein: CATSDPGGRGPTGELFF; CDR3 DNA: TGTGCCACCAGTGATCCGGGGGGGAGGGGTCCCACCGGGGAGCTGTTTTTT
D gene: NA; clone size: many; J gene: TRBJ1-1; V gene: TRBV6-5; CDR3 length: 16; CDR3 protein: CASSRDAGSGYTEAFF; CDR3 DNA: TGTGCCAGCAGTCGCGACGCAGGGAGCGGGTACACTGAAGCTTTCTTT
D gene: NA; clone size: many; J gene: TRBJ2-1; V gene: TRBV7-9; CDR3 length: 17; CDR3 protein: CASSLPSLGPGIGEQFF; CDR3 DNA: TGTGCCAGCAGCTTACCTTCTCTGGGACCGGGGATTGGTGAGCAGTTCTTC
D gene: NA; clone size: NA; J gene: TRBJ2-1; V gene: TRBV24-1; CDR3 length: 14; CDR3 protein: CATSVGDPYNEQFF; CDR3 DNA: TGTGCCACCAGTGTAGGGGACCCGTACAATGAGCAGTTCTTC
D gene: NA; clone size: many; J gene: TRBJ2-5; V gene: TRBV18; CDR3 length: 14; CDR3 protein: CASSPPIGRETQYF; CDR3 DNA: TGTGCCAGCTCACCACCAATCGGCCGAGAGACCCAGTACTTC
D gene: TRBD2; clone size: few; J gene: TRBJ2-1; V gene: TRBV29-1; CDR3 length: 13; CDR3 protein: CSVSSGRANEQFF; CDR3 DNA: TGCAGCGTGTCTAGCGGGAGGGCCAATGAGCAGTTCTTC
D gene: NA; clone size: few; J gene: TRBJ2-7; V gene: TRBV7-2; CDR3 length: 15; CDR3 protein: CASSLAQGVYNEQYF; CDR3 DNA: TGTGCCAGCAGCTTAGCGCAGGGAGTGTACAACGAGCAGTACTTC
D gene: NA; clone size: NA; J gene: TRBJ2-1; V gene: TRBV5-1; CDR3 length: 16; CDR3 protein: CASTKEASGTYNEQFF; CDR3 DNA: TGCGCCAGCACCAAGGAGGCTAGTGGGACCTACAATGAGCAGTTCTTC
D gene: NA; clone size: few; J gene: TRBJ2-7; V gene: TRBV7-3; CDR3 length: 13; CDR3 protein: CASSPAHGYEQYF; CDR3 DNA: TGTGCCAGCAGCCCAGCTCACGGCTACGAGCAGTACTTC
D gene: NA; clone size: few; J gene: TRBJ2-5; V gene: TRBV4-3; CDR3 length: 13; CDR3 protein: CASSQDRLETQYF; CDR3 DNA: TGCGCCAGCAGCCAAGATCGCCTCGAGACCCAGTACTTC
D gene: NA; clone size: NA; J gene: TRBJ2-5; V gene: TRBV7-6; CDR3 length: 18; CDR3 protein: CASSLVSNPEALQETQYF; CDR3 DNA: TGTGCCAGCAGCTTAGTTAGCAATCCAGAAGCCCTCCAAGAGACCCAGTACTTC
D gene: TRBD2; clone size: many; J gene: TRBJ2-1; V gene: TRBV19; CDR3 length: 19; CDR3 protein: CASRPMWRTSGFSYNEQFF; CDR3 DNA: TGTGCCAGTAGGCCCATGTGGAGGACTAGCGGCTTTTCCTACAATGAGCAGTTCTTC
D gene: NA; clone size: few; J gene: TRBJ2-2; V gene: TRBV7-3; CDR3 length: 12; CDR3 protein: CASSPTLGELFF; CDR3 DNA: TGTGCCAGCAGCCCGACCCTCGGGGAGCTGTTTTTT
D gene: NA; clone size: many; J gene: TRBJ2-1; V gene: TRBV27; CDR3 length: 17; CDR3 protein: CASQSGRQISSYNEQFF; CDR3 DNA: TGTGCCAGCCAGTCGGGACGGCAGATAAGCTCCTACAATGAGCAGTTCTTC
D gene: NA; clone size: few; J gene: TRBJ2-1; V gene: TRBV13; CDR3 length: 13; CDR3 protein: CASSLAIGNEQFF; CDR3 DNA: TGTGCCAGCAGCTTAGCCATCGGGAATGAGCAGTTCTTC
D gene: NA; clone size: medium-sized; J gene: TRBJ2-5; V gene: TRBV3-1; CDR3 length: 16; CDR3 protein: CASSPSASGTQETQYF; CDR3 DNA: TGTGCCAGCAGCCCCTCAGCGTCAGGGACACAAGAGACCCAGTACTTC
D gene: NA; clone size: few; J gene: TRBJ2-1; V gene: TRBV6-5; CDR3 length: 13; CDR3 protein: CASSSQEGNEQFF; CDR3 DNA: TGTGCCAGCAGCTCACAGGAGGGCAATGAGCAGTTCTTC
D gene: NA; clone size: NA; J gene: TRBJ2-3; V gene: TRBV6-1; CDR3 length: 13; CDR3 protein: CASSTSFTDTQYF; CDR3 DNA: TGTGCCAGCAGTACTAGTTTTACAGATACGCAGTATTTT
D gene: TRBD1; clone size: many; J gene: TRBJ1-2; V gene: TRBV6-5; CDR3 length: 13; CDR3 protein: CATRDSFYNGYTF; CDR3 DNA: TGTGCCACCCGGGACAGCTTTTACAATGGCTACACCTTC
D gene: TRBD2; clone size: NA; J gene: TRBJ2-3; V gene: TRBV20-1; CDR3 length: 14; CDR3 protein: CSAREGGPTDTQYF; CDR3 DNA: TGCAGTGCTAGAGAGGGAGGGCCCACAGATACGCAGTATTTT
D gene: NA; clone size: many; J gene: TRBJ2-2; V gene: TRBV29-1; CDR3 length: 11; CDR3 protein: CSGQNTGELFF; CDR3 DNA: TGCAGCGGACAGAACACCGGGGAGCTGTTTTTT
D gene: TRBD2; clone size: NA; J gene: TRBJ2-1; V gene: TRBV18; CDR3 length: 16; CDR3 protein: CASSGGLAGLYNEQFF; CDR3 DNA: TGTGCCAGCTCAGGTGGACTAGCGGGACTCTACAATGAGCAGTTCTTC
D gene: TRBD1; clone size: many; J gene: TRBJ1-2; V gene: TRBV7-2; CDR3 length: 16; CDR3 protein: CASSITSGTGTYGYTF; CDR3 DNA: TGTGCCAGCAGCATCACATCCGGGACAGGGACCTATGGCTACACCTTC
D gene: TRBD1; clone size: many; J gene: TRBJ2-3; V gene: TRBV11-2; CDR3 length: 14; CDR3 protein: CASSWAGGIDTQYF; CDR3 DNA: TGTGCCAGCAGCTGGGCAGGGGGCATAGATACGCAGTATTTT
D gene: NA; clone size: NA; J gene: TRBJ1-2; V gene: TRBV28; CDR3 length: 13; CDR3 protein: CASSPQGFDGYTF; CDR3 DNA: TGTGCCAGCAGTCCTCAGGGGTTCGATGGCTACACCTTC
D gene: TRBD2; clone size: many; J gene: TRBJ2-1; V gene: TRBV11-3; CDR3 length: 18; CDR3 protein: CASSLETSGSDTYNEQFF; CDR3 DNA: TGTGCCAGCAGCTTAGAGACTAGCGGATCCGATACCTACAATGAGCAGTTCTTC
D gene: TRBD2; clone size: many; J gene: TRBJ2-1; V gene: TRBV7-6; CDR3 length: 15; CDR3 protein: CASSSGSGAYNEQFF; CDR3 DNA: TGTGCCAGCAGCTCCGGGAGCGGGGCCTACAATGAGCAGTTCTTC
D gene: NA; clone size: many; J gene: TRBJ2-2; V gene: TRBV19; CDR3 length: 15; CDR3 protein: CASKKGGPNTGELFF; CDR3 DNA: TGTGCCAGTAAAAAAGGAGGTCCGAACACCGGGGAGCTGTTTTTT
D gene: TRBD1; clone size: few; J gene: TRBJ1-1; V gene: TRBV7-9; CDR3 length: 16; CDR3 protein: CASSPTRTGPNTEAFF; CDR3 DNA: TGTGCCAGCAGCCCCACCCGGACAGGGCCGAACACTGAAGCTTTCTTT
D gene: NA; clone size: few; J gene: TRBJ2-5; V gene: TRBV12-3/TRBV12-4; CDR3 length: 15; CDR3 protein: CASSLRVRGGETQYF; CDR3 DNA: TGTGCCAGCAGTTTAAGGGTTCGGGGAGGCGAGACCCAGTACTTC
D gene: NA; clone size: few; J gene: TRBJ2-3; V gene: TRBV7-2; CDR3 length: 15; CDR3 protein: CASSLELTGADTQYF; CDR3 DNA: TGTGCCAGCAGCTTAGAGTTGACGGGGGCAGATACGCAGTATTTT
D gene: NA; clone size: medium-sized; J gene: TRBJ2-5; V gene: TRBV4-2; CDR3 length: 16; CDR3 protein: CASSQEAGGLKETQYF; CDR3 DNA: TGTGCCAGCAGCCAAGAAGCCGGGGGATTGAAAGAGACCCAGTACTTC
D gene: NA; clone size: few; J gene: TRBJ1-1; V gene: TRBV7-9; CDR3 length: 13; CDR3 protein: CASSPDKNTEAFF; CDR3 DNA: TGTGCCAGCAGCCCCGACAAGAACACTGAAGCTTTCTTT
D gene: TRBD2; clone size: few; J gene: TRBJ2-1; V gene: TRBV7-2; CDR3 length: 17; CDR3 protein: CASSRTSGSPSYNEQFF; CDR3 DNA: TGTGCCAGCAGCAGGACTAGCGGGAGTCCTTCCTACAATGAGCAGTTCTTC
D gene: NA; clone size: NA; J gene: TRBJ2-5; V gene: TRBV4-2; CDR3 length: 11; CDR3 protein: CASSPGETQYF; CDR3 DNA: TGTGCCAGCAGCCCCGGTGAGACCCAGTACTTC